This T cell receptor beta chain was recovered during a study of CD8 T cells in Susac syndrome. Study outcomes and limitations: The study acknowledged a relatively small number of individuals in its TCR sequencing and HLA analysis.

CD8+ and CD4+ T cells were negatively isolated; TEMRA cells were FACS-enriched. This clonotype appeared a single time. Its specificity is unknown. With random hexamers, reverse transcription was performed on about 0.45 to 1 ug of RNA. Each CDR3 protein gets one entry after TCRdb re-called the immunoSEQ multiplex PCR reads with MiXCR. The sample lists around 170,000 distinct CDR3 sequences; approximately 95% were seen once. V dropped 0 bases and J dropped 8 bases, with 11 bases sitting between them. Germline values: CDR1 SGDLS, CDR2 YYNGEE. CDR3 length: 13 residues. The sequenced sample was CD4+ T cells from PBMCs. The clonotype was recovered from a human donor with Susac syndrome. The V call is TRBV9, the J call TRBJ1-2; no clear D gene. CDR3 nucleotides: TGTGCCAGCAGCGTAGATTTTGAGGACGGCTACACCTTC. It codes for CASSVDFEDGYTF.